This is a list of T cell receptor beta chains from one sample in a study of T-cell memory formation after mild COVID-19. TCRdb passed the 5' RACE reads through MiXCR, listing each CDR3 protein once. This sample has 350,000 to 500,000 distinct CDR3 sequences, with over 15% found just once. The specimen sequenced was PBMCs or a T cell subset sorted from them (not recorded which). The receptors were gathered from a man between 18 and 35 years old who had mild COVID-19 (a few samples of this study predate the infection). Cell type and time point are not known. Each CDR3 is given with its conserved first and last residue. D genes are given only for firm matches. Size tells how often a clone was seen (once, few, many) or the class of an expanded clone, and some rows leave it out.

.,TRBV6-6,TRBJ2-3,.,TGTGCCAGCAGTTACTCGAGGCGGCGGGACCACGATACGCAGTATTTT,CASSYSRRRDHDTQYF
.,TRBV28,TRBJ2-3,.,TGTGCCGGTTCAAGGGGCTCATACACAGATACGCAGTATTTT,CAGSRGSYTDTQYF
.,TRBV9,TRBJ1-2,.,TGTGCCAGCAGCGAGACTTCAGCTAACTATGGCTACACATTC,CASSETSANYGYTF
few,TRBV4-3,TRBJ2-3,TRBD2,TGCGCCAGCAGCCAAGTGTTCCGGGGGGGCTCAGATACGCAGTATTTT,CASSQVFRGGSDTQYF
few,TRBV20-1,TRBJ2-3,.,TGCAGTGCTAGAGGATCCCTGAAGACAGATACGCAGTATTTT,CSARGSLKTDTQYF
few,TRBV6-2/TRBV6-3,TRBJ2-7,TRBD1,TGTGCCAGCAGTTTCGGACAGGGGAGCTACGAGCAGTACTTC,CASSFGQGSYEQYF
few,TRBV21-1,TRBJ1-3,.,TGTGCCAGCAGCAACGGTGGTATTGGCCGAAACTCTGGAAACACCATATATTTT,CASSNGGIGRNSGNTIYF
few,TRBV5-1,TRBJ2-5,TRBD1,TGCGCCAGCAGCTCCTTCGGACAGGGAGGTGGAGAGACCCAGTACTTC,CASSSFGQGGGETQYF
few,TRBV30,TRBJ1-5,.,TGTGCCTGGAGAACACAGGGAAGCAATCAGCCCCAGCATTTT,CAWRTQGSNQPQHF
few,TRBV4-3,TRBJ2-5,.,TGCGCCAGCAGCCAAGGCCCAGGGAACGGAGAGACCCAGTACTTC,CASSQGPGNGETQYF
.,TRBV18,TRBJ1-1,.,TGTGCCAGCTCACCACCGTACAGCATGAACACTGAAGCTTTCTTT,CASSPPYSMNTEAFF
.,TRBV5-6,TRBJ2-1,.,TGTGCCAGCAGCTTCCAGGGAATCAATGAGCAGTTCTTC,CASSFQGINEQFF
.,TRBV20-1,TRBJ2-3,.,TGCAGTGCTAGGACGGTGACAGCAGCAGCACTGCACCCCACAGATACGCAGTATTTT,CSARTVTAAALHPTDTQYF
.,TRBV27,TRBJ1-6,.,TGTGCCAGCAGCCGGACTGCATTAAATTCACCCCTCCACTTT,CASSRTALNSPLHF
few,TRBV25-1,TRBJ1-1,TRBD1,TGTGCCAGCAGTCGAGGCGGACAGGGTCTGTCTGAAGCTTTCTTT,CASSRGGQGLSEAFF
few,TRBV7-2,TRBJ2-5,TRBD1,TGTGCCAGCAGCAAGGGACAGCTGGAGACCCAGTACTTC,CASSKGQLETQYF